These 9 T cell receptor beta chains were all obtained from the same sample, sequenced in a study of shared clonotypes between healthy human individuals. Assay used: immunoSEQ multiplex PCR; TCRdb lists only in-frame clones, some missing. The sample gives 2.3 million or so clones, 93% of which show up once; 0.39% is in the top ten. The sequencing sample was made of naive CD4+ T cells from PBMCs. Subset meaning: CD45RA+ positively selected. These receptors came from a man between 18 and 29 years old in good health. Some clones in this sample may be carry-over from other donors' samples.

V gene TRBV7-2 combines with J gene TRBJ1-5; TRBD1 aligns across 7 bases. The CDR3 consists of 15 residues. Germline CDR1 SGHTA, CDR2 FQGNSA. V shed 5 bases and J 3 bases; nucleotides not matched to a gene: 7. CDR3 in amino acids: CASSPGQVDNQPQHF. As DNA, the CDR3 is TGTGCCAGCAGCCCCGGACAGGTGGACAATCAGCCCCAGCATTTT. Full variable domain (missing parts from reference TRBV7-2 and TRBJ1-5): GAGVSQSPSNKVTEKGKDVELRCDPISGHTALYWYRQSLGQGLEFLIYFQGNSAPDKSGLPSDRFSAERTGGSVSTLTIQRTQQEDSAVYLCASSPGQVDNQPQHFGDGTRLSIL.

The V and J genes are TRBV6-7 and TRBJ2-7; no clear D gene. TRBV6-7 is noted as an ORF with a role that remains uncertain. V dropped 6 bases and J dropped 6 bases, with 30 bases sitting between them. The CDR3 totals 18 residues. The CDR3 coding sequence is TGTGCCAGCAGACCCGCTACTCCTCGGATCGCAGGTCGGATCGAGCAGTACTTC. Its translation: CASRPATPRIAGRIEQYF.

This CDR3 reads CASSLASGTGTDTQYF. Written as DNA, the CDR3 is TGTGCCAGCAGCTTAGCCAGCGGGACGGGCACAGATACGCAGTATTTT. This chain uses TRBV7-2 with TRBJ2-3; 7 bases fit TRBD2. Trimming at V came to 0 bases and at J to 1 base, leaving 4 bases not matched to a gene. The CDR3 loop spans 16 amino acids. CDR1 and CDR2 (germline): SGHTA, FQGNSA.

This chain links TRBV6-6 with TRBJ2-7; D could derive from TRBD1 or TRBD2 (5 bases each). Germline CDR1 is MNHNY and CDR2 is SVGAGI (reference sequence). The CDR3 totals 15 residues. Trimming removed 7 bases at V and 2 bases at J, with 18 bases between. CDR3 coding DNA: TGTGCCAGCACCCCCGGGACGAGAGAGGCCTACGAGCAGTACTTC. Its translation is CASTPGTREAYEQYF.

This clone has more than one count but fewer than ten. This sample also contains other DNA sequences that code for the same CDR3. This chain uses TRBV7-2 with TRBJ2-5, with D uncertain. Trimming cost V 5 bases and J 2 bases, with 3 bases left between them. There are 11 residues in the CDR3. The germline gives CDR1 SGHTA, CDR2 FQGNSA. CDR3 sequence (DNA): TGTGCCAGCAGCCGTCAAGAGACCCAGTACTTC. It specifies CASSRQETQYF.

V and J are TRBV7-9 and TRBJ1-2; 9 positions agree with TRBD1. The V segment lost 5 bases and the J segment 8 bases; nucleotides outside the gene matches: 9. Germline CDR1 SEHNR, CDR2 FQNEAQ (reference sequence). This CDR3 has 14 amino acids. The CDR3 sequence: CASSAWDREDGYTF. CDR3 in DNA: TGTGCCAGCAGCGCCTGGGACAGGGAGGACGGCTACACCTTC. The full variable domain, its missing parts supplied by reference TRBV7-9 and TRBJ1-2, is DTGVSQNPRHKITKRGQNVTFRCDPISEHNRLYWYRQTLGQGPEFLTYFQNEAQLEKSRLLSDRFSAERPKGSFSTLEIQRTEQGDSAMYLCASSAWDREDGYTFGSGTRLTVV.

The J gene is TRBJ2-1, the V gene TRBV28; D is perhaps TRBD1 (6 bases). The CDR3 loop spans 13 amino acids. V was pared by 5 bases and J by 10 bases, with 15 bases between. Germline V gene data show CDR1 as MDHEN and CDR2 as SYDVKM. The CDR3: CASSLDRLGEQFF. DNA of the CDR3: TGTGCCAGCAGTCTTGACAGGCTAGGGGAGCAGTTCTTC.

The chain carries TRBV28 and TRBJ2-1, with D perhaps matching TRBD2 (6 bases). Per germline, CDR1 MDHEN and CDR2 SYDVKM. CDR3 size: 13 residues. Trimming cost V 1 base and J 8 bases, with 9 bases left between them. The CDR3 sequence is CASSLSGSDEQFF. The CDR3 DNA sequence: TGTGCCAGCAGTTTATCCGGGAGCGATGAGCAGTTCTTC.

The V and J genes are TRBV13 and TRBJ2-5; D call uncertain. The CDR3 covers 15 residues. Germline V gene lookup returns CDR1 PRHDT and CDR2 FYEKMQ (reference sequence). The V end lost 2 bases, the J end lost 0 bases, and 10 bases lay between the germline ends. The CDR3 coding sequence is TGTGCCAGCAGCTTAAGTCGGAAGTACCAAGAGACCCAGTACTTC. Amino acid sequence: CASSLSRKYQETQYF.